The T cell receptor beta chain described here comes from a study of memory CD8 T cells in hepatitis C reinfection (dated 2017 in TCRdb). A note on the overall study: Two consecutive HCV infections were spontaneously resolved by three donors, whereas a primary infection was cleared by two donors who then became chronically infected after reinfection. Peak reinfection samples were taken from 3 to 8 weeks after reinfection was detected. Previously published longitudinal data on tetramer+ CD8 T cell frequency were used to select the peak reinfection time point. Participants who had resolved a prior HCV infection were followed every 3 months in the reinfection study. HCV reinfection was defined as a positive HCV RNA test following two negative tests taken at least 60 days apart. The TCR beta repertoire of virus-specific CD8 T cells was tracked longitudinally in about five donors across an HCV reinfection episode. Between the late 2000s and the early 2010s, several reinfection cases with stored pre-reinfection samples were identified. Findings and caveats that apply to the study as a whole: With only four to six donors, the study could not reach definitive conclusions about public clonotypes linked to secondary clearance.

Turning to this clone: There is no known antigen for this receptor. Per-base quality was not reported, and no clone a single base away is much larger than it.

This specimen's time point label, per the study, means: peak reinfection, 3 to 8 weeks after reinfection detection. TCR sequencing was performed on the sorted cells directly ex vivo, without any in vitro expansion beforehand. The donors were people who inject drugs and were enrolled in the Montreal Acute Hepatitis C Cohort Study (HEPCO) in Canada. As controls, total naive CD8 T cells, sorted as viable CD3+ CD8+ CD45RO-, were obtained from a couple of donors at each of the three reinfection time points. Before sorting, cryopreserved peripheral blood mononuclear cells were thawed, and CD8 T cells were purified from the thawed cells. The MACS CD8+ T cell Isolation Kit was used to enrich CD8 T cells by negative selection. Cells were sorted on a BD FACSAria II sorter running FACSDiva software, and FlowJo was used to analyze the data. Libraries were constructed by the immunoSEQ multiplex PCR assay. Genomic DNA was extracted from the sorted cells, and the TCR beta V, D and J regions were sequenced using the automated high-throughput method of Adaptive Biotechnologies. A two-step, bias-controlled multiplex PCR was used to amplify CDR3 regions. Amplified TCR beta libraries were sequenced on an Illumina instrument. From the authors' description of their analysis: Demultiplexed reads were processed to reduce amplification and sequencing bias, and CDR3 sequences were assigned to gene families using the IMGT database. Repertoire data were analyzed with ImmunoSEQ software version 2.0. Clonotype lists were filtered to remove out-of-frame sequences and sequences containing stop codons in the CDR3. Clonotypes with a frequency below 0.01% were excluded because such low-frequency clonotypes corresponded to less than one cell. To get richness, observed richness was divided by input cell number, while evenness came from dividing Shannon entropy by log observed richness. Repertoire diversity and similarity between time points were quantified using Simpson diversity and Morisita-Horn overlap indices. Clonotypes were categorized as dominant (>1%), sub-dominant (0.5-0.99%), low abundance (0.1-0.49%) or lowest abundance (<0.1%). A germline index was derived by subtracting total nucleotide additions from total CDR3 length and dividing the result by total CDR3 length. What TCRdb holds here is the immuneACCESS table cut down to in-frame rearrangements. Part of the clones is not present; checked against another copy, under half of the missing clones reflect an unresolved V gene, and the others are unexplained. For V, J and clone size, that table is used; D and trimming come from the DNA. Here the sample has fewer than 50,000 clones; approximately 87% occur a single time. In total, the top ten clones hold under 1.5% of the sample.

V is reduced by 1 base and J by 1 base, leaving a spacing of 8 bases between them. The CDR3 goes from the cysteine to the phenylalanine over 14 residues. The kept DNA is CDR3 alone, 42 bases in frame from the first base. CDR1 and CDR2 are read off the germline V gene as SGHRS and YFSETQ. Sequenced sample: naive CD8+ T cells sorted from blood. What this sample's cell subset or site label stands for: total naive CD8+CD45RO- T cells. Recombination connected TRBV5-1 to TRBJ1-1; a weak D assignment points to TRBD1 (5 bases agree). The clonotype was recovered from a man aged 18 to 35 with hepatitis C virus infection. The CDR3 reads CASSLRGGNTEAFF. The DNA sequence is as follows: TGCGCCAGCAGCTTGAGGGGAGGGAACACTGAAGCTTTCTTT. The reference TRBV5-1 and TRBJ1-1 proteins fill in what lies around the CDR3, so the full variable domain reads KAGVTQTPRYLIKTRGQQVTLSCSPISGHRSVSWYQQTPGQGLQFLFEYFSETQRNKGNFPGRFSGRQFSNSRSEMNVSTLELGDSALYLCASSLRGGNTEAFFGQGTRLTVV.